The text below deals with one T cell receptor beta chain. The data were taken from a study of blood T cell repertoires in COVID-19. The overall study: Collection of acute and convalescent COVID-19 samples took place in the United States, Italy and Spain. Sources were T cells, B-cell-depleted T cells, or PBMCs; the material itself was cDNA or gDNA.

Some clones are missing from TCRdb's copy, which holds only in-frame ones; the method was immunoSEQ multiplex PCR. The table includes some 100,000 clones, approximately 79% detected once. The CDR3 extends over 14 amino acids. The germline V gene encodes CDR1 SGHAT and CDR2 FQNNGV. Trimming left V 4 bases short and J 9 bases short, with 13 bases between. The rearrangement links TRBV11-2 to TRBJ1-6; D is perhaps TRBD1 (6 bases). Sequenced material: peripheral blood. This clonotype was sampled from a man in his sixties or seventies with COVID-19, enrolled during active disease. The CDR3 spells CASSSATGVSPLHF. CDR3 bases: TGTGCCAGCAGCTCCGCGACAGGAGTTTCACCCCTCCACTTT.